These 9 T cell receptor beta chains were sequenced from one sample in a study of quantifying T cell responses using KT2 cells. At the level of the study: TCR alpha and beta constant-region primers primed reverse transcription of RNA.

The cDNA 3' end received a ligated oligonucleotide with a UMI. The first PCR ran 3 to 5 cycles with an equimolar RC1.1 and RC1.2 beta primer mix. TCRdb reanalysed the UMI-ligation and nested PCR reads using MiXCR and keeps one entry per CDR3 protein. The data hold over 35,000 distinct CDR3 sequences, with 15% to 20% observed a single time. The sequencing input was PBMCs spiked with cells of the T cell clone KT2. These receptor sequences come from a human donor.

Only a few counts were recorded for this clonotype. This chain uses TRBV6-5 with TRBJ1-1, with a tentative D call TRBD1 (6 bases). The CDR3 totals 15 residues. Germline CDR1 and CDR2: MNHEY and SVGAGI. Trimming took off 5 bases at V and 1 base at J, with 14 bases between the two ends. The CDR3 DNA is TGTGCCAGCAGTAAGGCGGGGGCGGGGAACACTGAAGCTTTCTTT. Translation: CASSKAGAGNTEAFF.

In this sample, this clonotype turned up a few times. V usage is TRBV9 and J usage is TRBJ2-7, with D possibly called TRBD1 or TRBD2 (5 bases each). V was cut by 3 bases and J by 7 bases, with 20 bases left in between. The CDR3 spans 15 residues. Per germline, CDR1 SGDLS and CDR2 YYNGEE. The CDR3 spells CASSALPDWGREQYF. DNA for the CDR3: TGTGCCAGCAGCGCCTTACCGGACTGGGGCCGGGAGCAGTACTTC.

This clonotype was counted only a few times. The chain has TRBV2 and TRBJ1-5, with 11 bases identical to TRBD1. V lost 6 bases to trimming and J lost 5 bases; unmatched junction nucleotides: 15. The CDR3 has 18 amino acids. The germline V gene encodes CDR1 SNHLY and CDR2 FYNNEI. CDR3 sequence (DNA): TGTGCCAGCAGCCCCCTGAGTGGAGGACAGGGGGCCTATCAGCCCCAGCATTTT. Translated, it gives CASSPLSGGQGAYQPQHF.

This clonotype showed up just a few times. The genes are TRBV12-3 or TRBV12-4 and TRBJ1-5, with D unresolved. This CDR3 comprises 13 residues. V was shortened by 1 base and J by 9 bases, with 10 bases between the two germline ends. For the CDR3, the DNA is TGTGCCAGCAGTTTAGGCGCCCTGGGGCCCCAGCATTTT. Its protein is CASSLGALGPQHF.

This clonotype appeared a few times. Written as DNA, the CDR3 is TGCAGTGCTAGAAGGACCGAGGGAACTGAAGCTTTCTTT. Its protein product is CSARRTEGTEAFF. J is TRBJ1-1 and V is TRBV20-1; D ambiguous. CDR1 is DFQATT, CDR2 SNEGSKA, per germline (reference sequence). V gave up 2 bases and J gave up 5 bases, with 12 bases separating them. The CDR3 loop spans 13 amino acids.

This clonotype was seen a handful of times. The CDR3 protein is CASSPATHTDTQYF. As DNA, the CDR3 is TGTGCCAGCAGCCCAGCGACTCACACAGATACGCAGTATTTT. The chain links TRBV5-6 to TRBJ2-3; D call uncertain. The CDR3 has 14 amino acids. V was trimmed by 4 bases and J by 2 bases, leaving 11 bases between them. Germline lookup yields CDR1 SGHDT and CDR2 YYEEEE.

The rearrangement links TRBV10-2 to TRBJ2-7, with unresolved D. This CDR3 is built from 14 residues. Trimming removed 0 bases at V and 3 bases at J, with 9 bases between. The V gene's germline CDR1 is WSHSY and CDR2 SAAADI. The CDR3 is CASSESRRSYEQYF. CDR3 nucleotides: TGCGCCAGCAGTGAGTCGAGACGGAGCTACGAGCAGTACTTC.

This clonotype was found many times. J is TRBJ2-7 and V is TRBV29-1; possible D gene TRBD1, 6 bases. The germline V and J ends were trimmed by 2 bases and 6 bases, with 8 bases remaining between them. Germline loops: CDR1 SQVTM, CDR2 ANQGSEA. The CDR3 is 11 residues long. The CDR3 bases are TGCAGCGTTGAAAGGGGGTTCGAGCAGTACTTC. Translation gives CSVERGFEQYF.

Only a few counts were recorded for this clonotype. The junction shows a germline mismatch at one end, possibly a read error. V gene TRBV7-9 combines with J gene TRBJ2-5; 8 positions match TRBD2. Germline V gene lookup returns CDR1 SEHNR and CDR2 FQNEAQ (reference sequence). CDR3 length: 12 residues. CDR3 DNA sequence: TGTGCCAGCAGCTCGAGTGGAGCGGGGGCCGCCTTC. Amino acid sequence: CASSSSGAGAAF.